One and the same sample provided the 25 T cell receptor beta chains below, sequenced in a study of T cells in localized non-small cell lung cancer. Produced via immunoSEQ multiplex PCR; TCRdb's table is partial and in-frame only. Of more than 2,000 clones listed, about 24% are singletons. The sequenced sample was lung tumor tissue, obtained before any cancer treatment. The receptors here all came from a male donor aged 60 or over with stage I lung adenocarcinoma.

The chain recombines TRBV11-3 with TRBJ1-2, with D perhaps TRBD1 (5 bases). The CDR3 has 14 residues. Trimming removed 3 bases at V and 3 bases at J, with 11 bases between. Germline CDR1 SGHNT, CDR2 YENEEA. CDR3 sequence reads: CASSLGPRDYGYTF. CDR3 in DNA: TGTGCCAGCAGCTTGGGTCCCAGGGACTATGGCTACACCTTC.

Sample share makes this clone medium-sized (0.01 to 0.1%). This chain joins TRBV6-8 and TRBJ1-1, with D possibly matching TRBD1 (5 bases). The germline CDR1 and CDR2 sequences are MNHGY and SAAAGT. Between the trimmed V and J ends, which lost 5 bases and 3 bases, there was a span of 13 bases. The CDR3 spans 14 residues. This chain's CDR3 is CASSRGGTDTEAFF. CDR3 DNA: TGTGCCAGCAGTCGAGGCGGGACCGACACTGAAGCTTTCTTT.

The chain employs TRBV23-1 and TRBJ2-5; the match to TRBD2 covers 7 bases. TRBV23-1 is annotated as an ORF whose role is uncertain. V shed 6 bases, J shed 2 bases, and the junction held 12 bases outside the gene matches. CDR3 length: 16 residues. For the CDR3, the DNA is TGCGCCAGCAGCTTTGAGAACGGGGGGACTCAAGAGACCCAGTACTTC. This sequence encodes CASSFENGGTQETQYF.

The rearrangement joins TRBV28 to TRBJ2-1; 9 nucleotides agree with TRBD1. The junction had 4 bases not matched to a gene; V was cut back by 6 bases and J by 4 bases. There are 14 residues in the CDR3. Germline CDR1 and CDR2: MDHEN and SYDVKM. The CDR3 DNA sequence: TGTGCCAGCAGCGGGACAGGGAATTACAATGAGCAGTTCTTC. Protein sequence: CASSGTGNYNEQFF. Combining the CDR3 with reference TRBV28 and TRBJ2-1 gives the whole variable domain DVKVTQSSRYLVKRTGEKVFLECVQDMDHENMFWYRQDPGLGLRLIYFSYDVKMKEKGDIPEGYSVSREKKERFSLILESASTNQTSMYLCASSGTGNYNEQFFGPGTRLTVL.

The V and J genes are TRBV28 and TRBJ1-1; D possibly corresponds to TRBD1 (6 bases). Germline V CDR1 and CDR2: MDHEN, SYDVKM. CDR3 length equals 18 residues. V was cut by 3 bases and J by 1 base, with 21 bases left in between. DNA for the CDR3: TGTGCCAGCAGTTTCGTCAGCTGGGGGCCAGTTGAGAACACTGAAGCTTTCTTT. Its protein product is CASSFVSWGPVENTEAFF.

A single count supports this clone. This sequence joins TRBV6-8 and TRBJ1-1; D remains unclear. CDR1 and CDR2 (germline): MNHGY, SAAAGT. Trimming removed 4 bases at V and 0 bases at J, with 9 bases between. The CDR3 sequence is 14 residues long. CDR3 loop: CASSLPGLNTEAFF. CDR3 DNA: TGTGCCAGCAGTTTACCAGGATTGAACACTGAAGCTTTCTTT.

The V gene is TRBV30, the J gene TRBJ2-1; 8 positions agree with TRBD2. The germline CDR1 and CDR2 sequences are GTSNPN and SVGIG (reference sequence). The CDR3 is 14 amino acids. V lost 0 bases to trimming and J lost 3 bases; unmatched junction nucleotides: 1. CDR3 protein: CAWSVGTSYNEQFF. The CDR3 DNA follows: TGTGCCTGGAGTGTGGGGACTAGCTACAATGAGCAGTTCTTC. Supplemented by reference TRBV30 and TRBJ2-1, the full variable domain reads SQTIHQWPATLVQPVGSPLSLECTVEGTSNPNLYWYRQAAGRGLQLLFYSVGIGQISSEVPQNLSASRPQDRQFILSSKKLLLSDSGFYLCAWSVGTSYNEQFFGPGTRLTVL.

This chain uses TRBV5-1 with TRBJ2-7; 7 nucleotides align to TRBD1. Germline CDR1 and CDR2: SGHRS and YFSETQ. The J segment lost 2 bases and the V segment lost 3 bases, leaving 5 bases of the junction unmatched. CDR3 length: 14 residues. CDR3 amino acids: CASSSGQPPYEQYF. The CDR3 nucleotides read TGCGCCAGCAGCTCGGGACAGCCTCCCTACGAGCAGTACTTC.

The chain recombines TRBV1 with TRBJ2-7; the DNA was not used to check the table's D call, TRBD1. TRBV1 is tagged as a pseudogene. The CDR3 covers 13 residues. This CDR3 is CASSQGTPYEQYF. The CDR3, as DNA: TGCGCCAGCAGCCAAGGGACACCCTACGAGCAGTACTTC.

The rearrangement joins TRBV28 to TRBJ1-2; 9 bases are a match to TRBD1. The V gene end was trimmed by 8 bases and the J gene end by 7 bases; junction bases not matched to a gene: 11. Germline CDR1 MDHEN, CDR2 SYDVKM. CDR3 length equals 14 residues. The chain's CDR3 is CASDSGTGIGGYTF. The CDR3 bases are TGTGCCAGCGATTCCGGGACAGGGATAGGTGGCTACACCTTC.

This clone has only a few counts. The chain has TRBV28 and TRBJ1-5; no clear D gene. Germline CDR1 MDHEN, CDR2 SYDVKM. This CDR3 has 13 amino acids. Trimming cost V 5 bases and J 3 bases, with 8 bases left between them. CDR3 in DNA: TGTGCCAGCAGTAGATCCTACAATCAGCCCCAGCATTTT. Residues: CASSRSYNQPQHF.

This clone was counted at least ten times. This rearrangement joins TRBV6-8 to TRBJ1-2; D is ambiguous. The V gene lost 0 bases and the J gene lost 4 bases, with 9 bases spanning the gap. CDR1 MNHGY and CDR2 SAAAGT come from the germline V gene. This CDR3 region has 14 residues. The CDR3 is CASSYSGQTYGYTF. The CDR3 DNA reads TGTGCCAGCAGTTACTCTGGCCAGACCTATGGCTACACCTTC.

Sample share makes this clone medium-sized. The chain uses TRBV30 and TRBJ2-2; 8 nucleotides align to TRBD1. CDR3 length equals 14 residues. Germline V CDR1 and CDR2: GTSNPN, SVGIG (reference sequence). V lost 6 bases, J lost 6 bases, and 9 bases stayed unmatched. CDR3 amino acids: CACFWGQVAGELFF. The CDR3 bases are TGTGCCTGTTTCTGGGGACAGGTTGCCGGGGAGCTGTTTTTT.

This clone was recorded a few times. The chain combines TRBV11-3 with TRBJ2-5; maybe TRBD2 (7 bases). Germline CDR1 and CDR2: SGHNT and YENEEA. The CDR3 loop spans 14 amino acids. V lost 3 bases and J 1 base, leaving 9 bases between the germline ends. CDR3 sequence: CASSLAGAQETQYF. Written as DNA, the CDR3 is TGTGCCAGCAGCTTGGCGGGGGCCCAAGAGACCCAGTACTTC.

The CDR3 spells CASSSNGGSTEAFF. DNA for the CDR3: TGTGCCAGCAGTTCGAACGGGGGCAGCACTGAAGCTTTCTTT. The V call is TRBV28, the J call TRBJ1-1; a possible D gene is TRBD1 (6 bases). Trimming took off 4 bases at V and 4 bases at J, with 13 bases between the two ends. CDR1 and CDR2 from the germline V gene are MDHEN and SYDVKM. The CDR3 consists of 14 residues.

The CDR3 DNA reads TGTGCCAGTAGTGAGACAGGGGGGGCCTACGAGCAGTACTTC. The encoded protein is CASSETGGAYEQYF. This chain links TRBV19 with TRBJ2-7; 9 bases align to TRBD1. CDR1 is LNHDA, CDR2 SQIVND, per germline (reference sequence). V shed 5 bases and J 2 bases; nucleotides not matched to a gene: 4. The CDR3 is 14 amino acids.

The gene calls are TRBV29-1 and TRBJ2-3; possibly TRBD1 or TRBD2 for D (5 bases each). The V end lost 4 bases, the J end lost 0 bases, and 14 bases lay between the germline ends. CDR1 SQVTM and CDR2 ANQGSEA come from the germline V gene. The CDR3 totals 15 residues. CDR3 protein: CSVVIGAHSTDTQYF. CDR3 DNA: TGCAGCGTTGTTATCGGGGCCCATAGCACAGATACGCAGTATTTT.

This clone is medium-sized within its sample. V and J are TRBV11-3 and TRBJ2-7; no clear D. There are 15 residues in the CDR3. Trimming pared 0 bases from V and 0 bases from J, leaving 9 bases between. Germline V gene lookup returns CDR1 SGHNT and CDR2 YENEEA. The CDR3 loop is CASSLDPANSYEQYF. The CDR3 bases are TGTGCCAGCAGCTTAGATCCAGCTAACTCCTACGAGCAGTACTTC.

This clone was detected only a few times. A read error may produce the germline difference seen at one junction end. The rearrangement links TRBV6-8 to TRBJ1-6; D ambiguous. Looked up from germline, CDR1 is MNHGY and CDR2 is SAAAGT. CDR3 length equals 12 residues. The CDR3 bases are TGTGCCATCAGTGGAGTTCGTTCACCCCTCCACTTT. Translated: CAISGVRSPLHF.

The chain combines TRBV11-3 with TRBJ2-2, with 9 bases that match TRBD1. This CDR3 has 16 amino acids. Germline CDR1 reads SGHNT; CDR2 reads YENEEA. J was trimmed by 1 base and V by 5 bases; bases with no gene match: 5. CDR3 DNA sequence: TGTGCCAGCAGCGCGTCGGGACAGGGGAACACCGGGGAGCTGTTTTTT. Translated: CASSASGQGNTGELFF. Filled out from reference TRBV11-3 and TRBJ2-2, the complete variable domain reads EAGVVQSPRYKIIEKKQPVAFWCNPISGHNTLYWYLQNLGQGPELLIRYENEEAVDDSQLPKDRFSAERLKGVDSTLKIQPAELGDSAVYLCASSASGQGNTGELFFGEGSRLTVL.

This clone was recorded a few times. The V and J genes are TRBV11-3 and TRBJ2-5, with D unresolved. Germline V gene data show CDR1 as SGHNT and CDR2 as YENEEA. V was shortened by 1 base and J by 5 bases, with 14 bases between the two germline ends. The CDR3 totals 15 residues. CDR3 sequence reads: CASSLGLPSVETQYF. The DNA of the CDR3 is TGTGCCAGCAGCTTAGGGCTTCCCTCAGTGGAGACCCAGTACTTC.

This clone appeared a single time. This chain links TRBV19 with TRBJ2-3; the D gene is possibly TRBD2 (5 bases). V was shortened by 4 bases and J by 2 bases, with 19 bases between the two germline ends. There are 17 residues in the CDR3. The V gene's germline CDR1 is LNHDA and CDR2 SQIVND (reference sequence). CDR3 in amino acids: CASSSSVGAGVTDTQYF. The CDR3 coding sequence is TGTGCCAGTAGTAGTTCGGTTGGTGCCGGGGTCACAGATACGCAGTATTTT.

The chain links TRBV28 to TRBJ1-6, with D maybe TRBD1 (5 bases). From germline, CDR1 is MDHEN and CDR2 SYDVKM. V was cut by 8 bases and J by 12 bases, with 20 bases left in between. The CDR3 covers 14 residues. The CDR3 region is CASAGGLDALPLHF. The DNA for the CDR3 is TGTGCCAGCGCCGGGGGACTCGACGCCTTACCCCTCCACTTT. Supplemented by reference TRBV28 and TRBJ1-6, the full variable domain reads DVKVTQSSRYLVKRTGEKVFLECVQDMDHENMFWYRQDPGLGLRLIYFSYDVKMKEKGDIPEGYSVSREKKERFSLILESASTNQTSMYLCASAGGLDALPLHFGNGTRLTVT.

This rearrangement joins TRBV28 to TRBJ2-5; the match to TRBD2 covers 7 bases. V shed 2 bases, J shed 4 bases, and the junction held 7 bases outside the gene matches. The CDR3 is made up of 15 amino acids. Germline-derived CDR1 and CDR2 are MDHEN and SYDVKM. CDR3 DNA: TGTGCCAGCAGTTTAGGGGGGGGTTCGAGAGAGACCCAGTACTTC. Protein product: CASSLGGGSRETQYF. Combining the CDR3 with reference TRBV28 and TRBJ2-5 gives the whole variable domain DVKVTQSSRYLVKRTGEKVFLECVQDMDHENMFWYRQDPGLGLRLIYFSYDVKMKEKGDIPEGYSVSREKKERFSLILESASTNQTSMYLCASSLGGGSRETQYFGPGTRLLVL.

The gene calls are TRBV19 and TRBJ1-5; tentatively, D is TRBD1 (5 bases). The germline V and J ends were trimmed by 6 bases and 3 bases, with 9 bases remaining between them. This CDR3 is 13 amino acids long. Germline V gene sequence: CDR1 LNHDA, CDR2 SQIVND (reference sequence). As DNA, the CDR3 is TGTGCCAGTAGAGACAGCGCCAATCAGCCCCAGCATTTT. It specifies CASRDSANQPQHF.